This TCR beta chain appears in the sequencing data of a study of T cell changes during pregnancy in multiple sclerosis. V was clipped by 6 bases and J by 2 bases, with 15 bases between them. The CDR3 sequence is 14 residues long. Germline lookup yields CDR1 SQVTM and CDR2 ANQGSEA. Produced via immunoSEQ multiplex PCR; TCRdb's table is partial and in-frame only. This repertoire shows around 57,000 clones, 91% found once; its top ten account for about 2.2%. This material consisted of peripheral blood, taken in the third trimester of pregnancy. The source of this sequence is a female donor in good health, enrolled as a control in a pregnancy study. The chain joins TRBV29-1 to TRBJ2-3; TRBD2 might be the D (7 bases). The CDR3 spells CSVLLGGLTDTQYF. The CDR3 bases are TGCAGCGTCCTCCTCGGGGGGCTCACAGATACGCAGTATTTT.